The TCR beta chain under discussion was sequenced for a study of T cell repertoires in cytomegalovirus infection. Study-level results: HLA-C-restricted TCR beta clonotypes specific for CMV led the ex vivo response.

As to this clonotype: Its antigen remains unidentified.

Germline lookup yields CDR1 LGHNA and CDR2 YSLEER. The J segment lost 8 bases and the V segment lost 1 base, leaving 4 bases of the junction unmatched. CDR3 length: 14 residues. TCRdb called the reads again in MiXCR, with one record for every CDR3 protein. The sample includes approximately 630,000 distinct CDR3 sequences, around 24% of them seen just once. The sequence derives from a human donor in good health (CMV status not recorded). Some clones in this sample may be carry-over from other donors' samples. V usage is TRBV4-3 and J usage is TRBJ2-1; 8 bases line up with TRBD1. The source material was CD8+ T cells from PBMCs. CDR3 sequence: CASSQGDRRHEQFF. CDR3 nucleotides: TGCGCCAGCAGCCAAGGGGACAGGAGGCATGAGCAGTTCTTC.